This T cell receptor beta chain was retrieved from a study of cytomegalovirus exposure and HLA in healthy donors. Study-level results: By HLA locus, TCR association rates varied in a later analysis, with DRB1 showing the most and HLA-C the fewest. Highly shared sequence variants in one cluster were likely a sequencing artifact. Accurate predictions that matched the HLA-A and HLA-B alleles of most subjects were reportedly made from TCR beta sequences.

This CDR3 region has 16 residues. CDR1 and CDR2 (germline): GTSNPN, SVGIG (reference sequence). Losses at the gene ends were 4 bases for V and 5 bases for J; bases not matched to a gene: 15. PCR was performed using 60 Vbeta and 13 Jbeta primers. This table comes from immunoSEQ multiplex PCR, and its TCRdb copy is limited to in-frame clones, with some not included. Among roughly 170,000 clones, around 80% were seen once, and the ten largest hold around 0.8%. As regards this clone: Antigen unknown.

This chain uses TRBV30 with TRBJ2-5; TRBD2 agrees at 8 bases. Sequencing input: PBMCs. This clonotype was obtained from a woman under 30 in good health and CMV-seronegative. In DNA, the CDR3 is TGTGCCTGGAACGGGGGCTATAGCGGGATGGGGGAGACCCAGTACTTC. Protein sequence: CAWNGGYSGMGETQYF.